This is a list of T cell receptor beta chains from one sample in a study of patients and donors after allogeneic stem cell transplantation. TCRdb re-called the RT-PCR reads through MiXCR, storing one row per CDR3 protein. The sample has roughly 2,500 distinct CDR3 sequences, approximately 8% seen once. The sample taken for sequencing was blood, either unsorted or a sorted T cell fraction (not recorded which). The origin of the receptors is a human donor who was either an allogeneic HSCT recipient or a stem cell or donor lymphocyte infusion donor (not recorded which). It is not recorded whose cells these are; they may come from a transplant donor. CDR3s include the opening cysteine and the closing phenylalanine or tryptophan. A D gene is named only where the DNA matches it firmly. Expanded clones are given a class, and other clones once, few, many or no size at all.

v_gene	j_gene	d_gene	abundance	CDR3aa	CDR3nt
TRBV9	TRBJ2-2	.	medium-sized	CASSVAGNTGELFF	TGTGCCAGCAGCGTAGCCGGGAACACCGGGGAGCTGTTTTTT
TRBV20-1	TRBJ1-2	.	.	CSARYGGYTF	TGCAGTGCTAGGTATGGCGGCTACACCTTC
TRBV5-6	TRBJ1-5	.	medium-sized	CASSLNWQRLSKPQHF	TGTGCCAGCAGCTTGAATTGGCAGCGCCTTTCCAAACCCCAGCATTTT
TRBV5-6	TRBJ2-5	.	.	CASSFLAREETQYF	TGTGCCAGCAGCTTTCTGGCCCGAGAAGAGACCCAGTACTTC
TRBV29-1	TRBJ2-1	TRBD2	medium-sized	CSVVSGGAEQFF	TGCAGCGTTGTGTCGGGAGGGGCTGAGCAGTTCTTC
TRBV5-1	TRBJ1-5	.	.	CASSATYSNQPQHF	TGCGCCAGCTCTGCAACGTATAGCAATCAGCCCCAGCATTTT
TRBV7-2	TRBJ2-5	.	.	CASSLFETQYF	TGTGCCAGCAGCTTATTTGAGACCCAGTACTTC
TRBV7-2	TRBJ2-1	.	large	CASSLDSTYNEQFF	TGTGCCAGCAGCCTCGACAGTACCTACAATGAGCAGTTCTTC
TRBV7-2	TRBJ2-5	.	.	CASSFGPYQETQYF	TGTGCCAGCAGCTTCGGGCCGTACCAAGAGACCCAGTACTTC
TRBV10-3	TRBJ2-7	TRBD2	medium-sized	CAIRPSGSEQYEQYF	TGTGCCATCAGACCCAGCGGGAGTGAGCAGTACGAGCAGTACTTC
TRBV5-1	TRBJ1-3	.	.	CASSLAPPRNTIYF	TGCGCCAGCAGCTTGGCCCCGCCGCGAAACACCATATATTTT
TRBV12-3/TRBV12-4	TRBJ2-1	.	few	CASSLVEQFF	TGTGCCAGCAGTTTAGTTGAGCAGTTCTTC
TRBV12-3/TRBV12-4	TRBJ2-1	TRBD2	few	CASRIAGGAANEQFF	TGTGCCAGCAGGATAGCGGGGGGGGCCGCCAATGAGCAGTTCTTC
TRBV7-2	TRBJ2-1	TRBD2	medium-sized	CASSSGTSETNEQFF	TGTGCCAGCAGCTCCGGGACTAGCGAGACCAATGAGCAGTTCTTC
TRBV5-1	TRBJ2-1	.	large	CASSLSQPDNEQFF	TGCGCCAGCAGCTTGTCCCAGCCCGACAATGAGCAGTTCTTC
TRBV7-3	TRBJ2-1	TRBD2	few	CASSKSGTPYNEQFF	TGTGCCAGCAGCAAAAGCGGGACCCCCTACAATGAGCAGTTCTTC
TRBV29-1	TRBJ2-3	TRBD2	large	CSVGTSGRYDTQYF	TGCAGCGTGGGGACTAGCGGGAGATATGATACGCAGTATTTT
TRBV5-1	TRBJ2-5	.	.	CASSTGRGTLETQYF	TGCGCCAGCAGCACCGGACGTGGTACTCTGGAGACCCAGTACTTC
TRBV6-2/TRBV6-3	TRBJ2-7	TRBD1	medium-sized	CASSSVYRGPYEQYF	TGTGCCAGCAGTTCCGTCTACAGGGGCCCCTACGAGCAGTACTTC
TRBV27	TRBJ2-2	.	medium-sized	CASSLISGPSGELFF	TGTGCCAGCAGTTTAATTTCAGGGCCCAGCGGGGAGCTGTTTTTT
TRBV20-1	TRBJ2-7	.	few	CSPRGGAGEQYF	TGCAGTCCCAGAGGGGGAGCAGGAGAGCAGTACTTC
TRBV19	TRBJ2-7	.	.	CASHPGGTSYEQYF	TGTGCCTCTCACCCTGGGGGGACTTCCTACGAGCAGTACTTC
TRBV7-9	TRBJ2-1	.	medium-sized	CASSLGFMRPNEQFF	TGTGCCAGCAGCTTAGGATTTATGCGCCCCAATGAGCAGTTCTTC
TRBV2	TRBJ1-5	.	medium-sized	CASSGEAQPQHF	TGTGCCAGCAGTGGCGAAGCCCAGCCCCAGCATTTT
TRBV20-1	TRBJ2-7	TRBD2	few	CSAPLAGVSYEQYF	TGCAGTGCTCCGCTAGCGGGAGTTTCCTACGAGCAGTACTTC
TRBV2	TRBJ2-1	.	medium-sized	CASSEGLNSYNEQFF	TGTGCCAGCAGTGAGGGTTTAAACTCCTACAATGAGCAGTTCTTC
TRBV7-2	TRBJ2-6	.	medium-sized	CASRDSGANVLTF	TGTGCCAGCAGGGACTCTGGGGCCAACGTCCTGACTTTC